Listed below are T cell receptor beta chains from one sample, sequenced in a study of blood T cell repertoires in COVID-19. Repertoires were generated with immunoSEQ multiplex PCR, while TCRdb's copy carries only in-frame clones and drops some. The repertoire holds some 200,000 clones, with over 60% as singletons. The sample comprised peripheral blood. The receptors shown here come from a woman aged 65 to 85 with acute or convalescent COVID-19. The CDR3 runs from the conserved cysteine through the conserved F or W. The D gene is left open where the match is weak.

TRBV28 | - | CASNRVAGNTIYF
TRBV3-1/TRBV3-2 | TRBD2 | CASSQGSLAGETQYF
TRBV5-1 | - | CASSYGGSNQPQHF
TRBV24-1 | - | CATSEPGGDNHF
TRBV10-3 | TRBD2 | CAISESVGSGVRFF
TRBV14 | TRBD1 | CASSQDTGQGPRGEAFF
TRBV24-1 | TRBD1 | CATQQGDEQFF
TRBV27 | - | CASSPGVDYGYTF
TRBV4-1 | TRBD2 | CASRRGLAENTGELFF
TRBV6-5 | TRBD1 | CASSLDRGLSYEQYF
TRBV4-1 | TRBD2 | CASSHLAGGTPEQFF
TRBV18 | TRBD1 | CASSRLRGENEKLFF
TRBV18 | - | CASSPLGADTGELFF
TRBV5-4 | - | CASSKSGLWSPLHF